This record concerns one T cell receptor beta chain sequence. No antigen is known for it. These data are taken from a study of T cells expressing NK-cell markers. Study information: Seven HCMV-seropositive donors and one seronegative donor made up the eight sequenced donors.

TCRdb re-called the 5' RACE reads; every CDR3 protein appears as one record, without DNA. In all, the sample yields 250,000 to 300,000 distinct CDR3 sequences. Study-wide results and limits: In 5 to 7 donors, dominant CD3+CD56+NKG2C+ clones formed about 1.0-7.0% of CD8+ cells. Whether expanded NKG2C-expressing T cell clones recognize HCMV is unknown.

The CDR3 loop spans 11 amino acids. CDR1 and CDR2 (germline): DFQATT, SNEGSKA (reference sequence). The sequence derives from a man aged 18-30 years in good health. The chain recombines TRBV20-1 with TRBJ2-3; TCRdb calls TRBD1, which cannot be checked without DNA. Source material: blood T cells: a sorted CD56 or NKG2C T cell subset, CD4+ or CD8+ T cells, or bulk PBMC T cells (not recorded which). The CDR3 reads CIAGRTDTQYF.